This T cell receptor beta chain was found in a study of blood T cell repertoires in COVID-19. Study-wide context: Both acute and convalescent COVID-19 samples were obtained from the United States, Italy and Spain. T cells, B-cell-depleted T cells, or PBMCs supplied cDNA or gDNA.

Sequencing used immunoSEQ multiplex PCR; TCRdb keeps in-frame clones, though not all of them. This repertoire shows about 410,000 clones, approximately 89% found once; its top ten account for 1.5% to 1.9%. Seattle-derived patients entered the study during active infection and were followed longitudinally. V lost 6 bases and J lost 0, with 9 bases in between. In germline, CDR1 is SNHLY, CDR2 FYNNEI. CDR3 length: 14 amino acids. The chain combines TRBV2 with TRBJ1-3; D call uncertain. The receptor was derived from a woman between 40 and 50 years old with COVID-19, enrolled during active disease. What was sequenced was peripheral blood. The CDR3 DNA reads TGTGCCAGCAGCCGGGTTGTCTCTGGAAACACCATATATTTT. This translates into CASSRVVSGNTIYF.